A single T cell receptor beta chain is shown here with its context. The target antigen is unknown. The data originate from a study of vaccination effects on CD4 cells after COVID-19. Trimming left V 6 bases short and J 7 bases short, with 16 bases between. The CDR3 totals 15 residues. Germline CDR1 LGHDT, CDR2 YNNKEL (reference sequence). Culture lasted about ten days before CD4+ T cell isolation. Each participant was given two doses of one vaccine (BNT162b2 or mRNA-1273). Both day 3 and day 7 saw half the medium replaced with IL-2 medium. The data were produced by immunoSEQ multiplex PCR, yet TCRdb's version contains in-frame clones alone and is incomplete. The sample contains around 46,000 clones, 65% to 80% of which appear only once.

The receptor's source is a human donor who received a COVID-19 vaccine. This chain links TRBV3-1 (or the pseudogene TRBV3-2) with TRBJ1-6, with D unclear. The sequencing here drew on CD4+ T cells from PBMCs cultured without peptide, taken after COVID-19 vaccination. CDR3 sequence: CASSPRADANSPLHF. The CDR3 bases are TGTGCCAGCAGTCCAAGGGCGGATGCAAATTCACCCCTCCACTTT.